This entry lists 3 T cell receptor beta chains sequenced from one sample in a study of beta chain features in type 1 diabetes. Investigators reverse transcribed all isolated RNA, so they sequenced expressed TCRB transcripts. Assay used: immunoSEQ multiplex PCR; TCRdb lists only in-frame clones, some missing. The sample yields some 200,000 clones, about 11% seen once. The sequenced sample was central memory CD4+ T cells from blood. The receptors stem from a man between 18 and 35 years old in good health.

This clone has a count of ten or more. The V call is TRBV15, the J call TRBJ1-2; weak D call: TRBD1 (6 bases). V shed 3 bases and J shed 2 bases, with 13 bases lying between them. CDR1 is LNHNV and CDR2 is YYDKDF in the germline V gene (reference sequence). The CDR3 contains 15 residues. This chain's CDR3 is CATSRSLGGNYGYTF. DNA for the CDR3: TGTGCCACCAGCAGGTCCCTCGGGGGCAACTATGGCTACACCTTC. The full variable domain, with the rest looked up from reference TRBV15 and TRBJ1-2, is DAMVIQNPRYQVTQFGKPVTLSCSQTLNHNVMYWYQQKSSQAPKLLFHYYDKDFNNEADTPDNFQSRRPNTSFCFLDIRSPGLGDTAMYLCATSRSLGGNYGYTFGSGTRLTVV.

The V and J genes are TRBV7-6 and TRBJ2-1; tentative D call: TRBD1 (6 bases). The CDR3 loop spans 15 amino acids. Trimming took off 4 bases at V and 6 bases at J, with 16 bases between the two ends. From germline, CDR1 is SGHVS and CDR2 FNYEAQ. CDR3 bases: TGTGCCAGCAGCTCGTACAGGGCCCGCGGCAATGAGCAGTTCTTC. This gives the protein CASSSYRARGNEQFF. The complete variable domain, with remaining parts taken from reference TRBV7-6 and TRBJ2-1, reads GAGVSQSPRYKVTKRGQDVALRCDPISGHVSLYWYRQALGQGPEFLTYFNYEAQQDKSGLPNDRFSAERPEGSISTLTIQRTEQRDSAMYRCASSSYRARGNEQFFGPGTRLTVL.

The rearrangement uses TRBV19 and TRBJ2-2; 15 bases map to TRBD2. The CDR3 covers 16 residues. Germline V gene data show CDR1 as LNHDA and CDR2 as SQIVND (reference sequence). With 6 bases clipped from V and 4 bases from J, the junction kept 3 bases outside the gene matches. CDR3 loop: CASSGTSGRFTGELFF. DNA of the CDR3: TGTGCCAGTAGCGGGACTAGCGGGAGGTTCACCGGGGAGCTGTTTTTT.